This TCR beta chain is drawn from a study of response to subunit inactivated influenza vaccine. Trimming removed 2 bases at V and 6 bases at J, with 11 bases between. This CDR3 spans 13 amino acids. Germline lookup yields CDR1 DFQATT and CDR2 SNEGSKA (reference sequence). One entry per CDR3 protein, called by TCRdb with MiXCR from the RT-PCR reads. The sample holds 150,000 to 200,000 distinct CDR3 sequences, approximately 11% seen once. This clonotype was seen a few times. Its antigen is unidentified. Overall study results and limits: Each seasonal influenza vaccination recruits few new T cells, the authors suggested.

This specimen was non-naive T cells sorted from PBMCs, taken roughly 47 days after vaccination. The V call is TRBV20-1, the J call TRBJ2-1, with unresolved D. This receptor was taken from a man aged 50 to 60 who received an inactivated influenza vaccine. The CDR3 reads CSARLYVGNEQFF. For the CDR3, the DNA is TGCAGTGCTAGACTTTATGTGGGCAATGAGCAGTTCTTC.